The 26 T cell receptor beta chains reported below all come from one sample, sequenced in a study of blood T cell repertoires in COVID-19 (dated by TCRdb to about 2020). To prepare the library, the immunoSEQ multiplex PCR assay was applied. Entries here come from immuneACCESS through TCRdb and include only in-frame sequences with V and J called. Some clones fail to appear in such tables; in the studies checked, an unresolved V gene covers under half of the shortfall, and the cause of the remainder is unknown. The sample records 10,000 to 11,000 clones, 80% to 85% of which are singletons. The ten largest account for 7.7% of the sample. The specimen sequenced was peripheral blood. The receptors shown here come from a man between 65 and 85 years old with active COVID-19.

This chain connects TRBV7-3 to TRBJ1-1; D call uncertain. Germline CDR1 and CDR2: SGHTA and FQGTGA. Trimming cost V 5 bases and J 4 bases, with 11 bases left between them. The CDR3 spans 13 residues. The CDR3 nucleotides read TGTGCCAGCAGCCAAGCGGACCTCACTGAAGCTTTCTTT. It encodes CASSQADLTEAFF.

This clone was detected only a few times. The rearrangement uses TRBV7-9 and TRBJ2-7; TRBD1 matches at 7 bases. The junction had 2 bases not matched to a gene; V was cut back by 4 bases and J by 5 bases. The CDR3 is made up of 12 amino acids. The germline V gene has CDR1 SEHNR and CDR2 FQNEAQ (reference sequence). CDR3 amino acids: CASSSQGNEQYF. CDR3 DNA: TGTGCCAGCAGCTCACAGGGGAACGAGCAGTACTTC.

Here the CDR3 DNA reads TGTGCCAGCAGTTCAGGCGGGGGGCCGAACACCGGGGAGCTGTTTTTT. Amino acids: CASSSGGGPNTGELFF. The rearrangement joins TRBV7-2 to TRBJ2-2; TRBD2 matches 8 bases. With 6 bases clipped from V and 0 bases from J, the junction kept 6 bases outside the gene matches. CDR1 is SGHTA and CDR2 is FQGNSA in the germline V gene. This CDR3 spans 16 amino acids.

The gene calls are TRBV4-2 and TRBJ2-6, with D tentatively TRBD1 (6 bases). The CDR3 is made up of 16 amino acids. V dropped 1 base and J dropped 0 bases, with 7 bases sitting between them. Germline V gene sequence: CDR1 LGHNA, CDR2 YNFKEQ. The CDR3 DNA follows: TGTGCCAGCAGCCAAGTGGGGGCCTCTGGGGCCAACGTCCTGACTTTC. This encodes CASSQVGASGANVLTF.

This clone was seen only a few times. This chain connects TRBV2 to TRBJ1-3; a weak D match, TRBD1 (5 bases). Trimming cost V 5 bases and J 1 base, with 15 bases left between them. Germline assignment: CDR1 SNHLY and CDR2 FYNNEI. CDR3 size: 16 residues. The CDR3 coding sequence is TGTGCCAGCAGTCCCGGGACTAAAATTTCTGGAAACACCATATATTTT. Translation: CASSPGTKISGNTIYF.

This chain joins TRBV11-3 and TRBJ2-5; 11 bases map to TRBD1. The trim removed 5 bases at V and 5 bases at J, leaving 10 bases unmatched. This CDR3 has 16 amino acids. The germline CDR1 and CDR2 sequences are SGHNT and YENEEA. The CDR3 is CASSPGQGASGETQYF. The DNA of the CDR3 is TGTGCCAGCAGCCCCGGACAGGGGGCGTCGGGGGAGACCCAGTACTTC.

This rearrangement joins TRBV3-1 (or the pseudogene TRBV3-2) to TRBJ1-1, with 7 nucleotides matching TRBD1. V was pared by 4 bases and J by 5 bases, with 7 bases of the junction left unmatched. This CDR3 is built from 14 residues. Germline loops: CDR1 LGHDT, CDR2 YNNKEL (reference sequence). The CDR3 coding sequence is TGTGCCAGCAGCCCCCAGACAGGGCGGACTGAAGCTTTCTTT. Its protein product is CASSPQTGRTEAFF.

V usage is TRBV6-2 or TRBV6-3 and J usage is TRBJ1-2; TRBD1 aligns across 8 bases. V lost 2 bases to trimming and J lost 4 bases; unmatched junction nucleotides: 6. Germline V CDR1 and CDR2: MNHEY, SVGEGT. CDR3 size: 15 residues. The CDR3 loop is CASSYNQGAGYGYTF. CDR3 nucleotides: TGTGCCAGCAGTTACAATCAGGGGGCTGGCTATGGCTACACCTTC.

The rearrangement uses TRBV5-8 and TRBJ2-1, with 7 bases aligning to TRBD1. Germline V gene sequence: CDR1 SGHTS, CDR2 YDEGEE. This CDR3 contains 14 residues. V shed 4 bases, J shed 8 bases, and the junction held 9 bases outside the gene matches. Here the CDR3 reads CASSVYRGWDEQFF. The CDR3 DNA reads TGTGCCAGCAGCGTTTACAGGGGATGGGATGAGCAGTTCTTC.

V is TRBV6-6 and J is TRBJ1-2; D is possibly TRBD1 (6 bases). Germline assignment: CDR1 MNHNY and CDR2 SVGAGI (reference sequence). The CDR3 spans 19 residues. Trimming removed 6 bases at V and 6 bases at J, with 32 bases between. CDR3 nucleotides: TGTGCCAGCAGCTCTACCTGGATGAGAGGGATCGGGCGGGGGCATGGCTACACCTTC. Protein product: CASSSTWMRGIGRGHGYTF.

This chain joins TRBV5-1 and TRBJ2-1; 8 bases line up with TRBD1. The CDR3 is 15 amino acids. The V segment lost 5 bases and the J segment 7 bases; nucleotides outside the gene matches: 11. Germline lookup yields CDR1 SGHRS and CDR2 YFSETQ. For the CDR3, the DNA is TGCGCCAGCAGGAACGACAGGGGCCTGGGGAATGAGCAGTTCTTC. Translating gives CASRNDRGLGNEQFF.

V gene TRBV6-1 combines with J gene TRBJ1-4, with a tentative D call TRBD1 (5 bases). The CDR3 length is 13 residues. V lost 2 bases and J lost 8, with 9 bases in between. Germline values: CDR1 MNHNS, CDR2 SASEGT. Here the CDR3 DNA reads TGTGCCAGCAGTGAATTCACAGGCGAAAAACTGTTTTTT. Amino acid sequence: CASSEFTGEKLFF.

This chain uses TRBV5-4 with TRBJ2-5, with D perhaps TRBD1 (5 bases). The germline CDR1 and CDR2 sequences are SGHNT and YYREEE (reference sequence). Trimming pared 1 base from V and 4 bases from J, leaving 11 bases between. CDR3 size: 14 residues. The CDR3 DNA is TGTGCCAGCAGCTTGAGGGGTGGGGTAGAGACCCAGTACTTC. Amino acid sequence: CASSLRGGVETQYF.

The rearrangement joins TRBV2 to TRBJ2-4, with TRBD1 matching over 8 bases. CDR1 is SNHLY, CDR2 FYNNEI, per germline. The length of the CDR3 is 15 residues. With V trimmed by 5 bases and J by 0 bases, 3 bases remained unmatched. CDR3 protein: CASSQDREAKNIQYF. The CDR3 DNA reads as TGTGCCAGCAGTCAGGACAGGGAAGCCAAAAACATTCAGTACTTC.

This chain connects TRBV3-1 (or the pseudogene TRBV3-2) to TRBJ2-7; 11 bases map to TRBD1. V gave up 4 bases and J gave up 3 bases; unmatched junction bases: 5. The length of the CDR3 is 15 residues. Germline assignment: CDR1 LGHDT and CDR2 YNNKEL (reference sequence). Here the CDR3 reads CASSRSGTGGYEQYF. DNA of the CDR3: TGTGCCAGCAGCCGCTCCGGGACAGGGGGCTACGAGCAGTACTTC.

The chain uses TRBV11-2 and TRBJ1-6; unclear D gene. Trimming took 4 bases from V and 7 from J, leaving 14 bases between them. The CDR3 sequence is 15 residues long. The germline gives CDR1 SGHAT, CDR2 FQNNGV. The CDR3 coding sequence is TGTGCCAGCAGCTCCATCCGGGTCCTGAATTCACCCCTCCACTTT. It codes for CASSSIRVLNSPLHF. Together with reference TRBV11-2 and TRBJ1-6, the CDR3 gives the full variable domain: EAGVAQSPRYKIIEKRQSVAFWCNPISGHATLYWYQQILGQGPKLLIQFQNNGVVDDSQLPKDRFSAERLKGVDSTLKIQPAKLEDSAVYLCASSSIRVLNSPLHFGNGTRLTVT.

V gene TRBV10-3 combines with J gene TRBJ2-5, with 8 bases fitting TRBD1. The V and J ends lost 4 bases and 2 bases, in that order; junction bases with no gene match: 3. Germline V gene data show CDR1 as ENHRY and CDR2 as SYGVKD. The CDR3 spans 14 residues. Here the CDR3 DNA reads TGTGCCATCAGTGGGACAGGGCCGCAAGAGACCCAGTACTTC. Residues: CAISGTGPQETQYF.

This clone was recorded once. The genes are TRBV15 and TRBJ1-1; D uncertain. The CDR3 sequence is 15 residues long. Deletions cut 5 bases from V and 0 bases from J, with 13 bases between. CDR1 and CDR2 from the germline V gene are LNHNV and YYDKDF (reference sequence). CDR3 protein: CATSRRAAVNTEAFF. Written as DNA, the CDR3 is TGTGCCACCAGCCGGAGAGCGGCAGTGAACACTGAAGCTTTCTTT.

This clone has a handful of counts. Other DNA sequences in the same sample also yield this CDR3. This chain links TRBV6-2 or TRBV6-3 with TRBJ2-7; tentative D call: TRBD1 (5 bases). Trimming took off 0 bases at V and 3 bases at J, with 12 bases between the two ends. Per the germline V gene, CDR1 is MNHEY and CDR2 is SVGEGT. The CDR3 runs to 15 residues. Here the CDR3 reads CASSYSGQGSYEQYF. CDR3 nucleotide sequence: TGTGCCAGCAGTTACTCGGGGCAGGGAAGCTACGAGCAGTACTTC.

This clone was observed a few times. This chain links TRBV7-9 with TRBJ1-1; maybe TRBD1 (6 bases). Germline CDR1 SEHNR, CDR2 FQNEAQ (reference sequence). V gave up 2 bases and J gave up 4 bases, with 11 bases separating them. The CDR3 is 14 residues long. The CDR3 sequence: CASSLTGLGTEAFF. The CDR3 region has the DNA TGTGCCAGCAGCTTAACAGGGCTGGGCACTGAAGCTTTCTTT.

V usage is TRBV28 and J usage is TRBJ1-4; D is unclear. The CDR3 spans 14 residues. CDR1 and CDR2 (germline): MDHEN, SYDVKM. V dropped 2 bases and J dropped 4 bases, with 8 bases sitting between them. CDR3 nucleotides: TGTGCCAGCAGTTTAGGGCAGCTTAATGAAAAACTGTTTTTT. It is translated as CASSLGQLNEKLFF.

A single count supports this clone. V gene TRBV7-2 combines with J gene TRBJ1-1; perhaps TRBD1 as D (6 bases). Germline CDR1 is SGHTA and CDR2 is FQGNSA. This CDR3 contains 15 residues. Trimming took off 4 bases at V and 3 bases at J, with 15 bases between the two ends. The CDR3 coding sequence is TGTGCCAGCAGCTGGGGGGGCGGGCAGTACACTGAAGCTTTCTTT. It specifies CASSWGGGQYTEAFF.

The chain combines TRBV6-6 with TRBJ2-3, with 9 bases identical to TRBD1. The germline V gene has CDR1 MNHNY and CDR2 SVGAGI (reference sequence). The CDR3 has 14 amino acids. V gave up 7 bases and J gave up 4 bases; unmatched junction bases: 6. The CDR3 DNA reads TGTGCCAGCACCGGACAGGGGCCTGCAGATACGCAGTATTTT. Encoded protein: CASTGQGPADTQYF.

This rearrangement joins TRBV5-4 to TRBJ1-5; 7 nucleotides agree with TRBD1. Germline V gene lookup returns CDR1 SGHNT and CDR2 YYREEE (reference sequence). With 5 bases clipped from V and 4 bases from J, the junction kept 3 bases outside the gene matches. CDR3 length equals 13 residues. The chain's CDR3 is CASSIRGNQPQHF. The DNA of the CDR3 is TGTGCCAGCAGTATCAGGGGGAATCAGCCCCAGCATTTT.

The chain employs TRBV28 and TRBJ1-4; D perhaps matches TRBD1 (6 bases). V lost 6 bases, J lost 3 bases, and 14 bases lay in between. Germline V gene sequence: CDR1 MDHEN, CDR2 SYDVKM. The CDR3 length is 15 residues. CDR3 amino acids: CASSVQGLANEKLFF. For the CDR3, the DNA is TGTGCCAGCAGCGTACAGGGTCTCGCTAATGAAAAACTGTTTTTT.

V is TRBV28 and J is TRBJ2-1; D not resolved. Germline V lookup: CDR1 MDHEN, CDR2 SYDVKM. The CDR3 runs to 15 residues. V lost 3 bases and J 0 bases, leaving 9 bases between the germline ends. CDR3 DNA: TGTGCCAGCAGTTTTTCTCTCAGCTCCTACAATGAGCAGTTCTTC. Residues: CASSFSLSSYNEQFF.